The 6 T cell receptor beta chains listed next were all sequenced from one sample in a study of shared clonotypes between healthy human individuals (dated by TCRdb to the early 2020s). CD8 naive samples consisted of CD45RO-negative cells that were positively selected for CCR7, yielding a CD45RA+CCR7+ population without TemRA cells. Receptor libraries were prepared by the immunoSEQ multiplex PCR assay. TCRdb provides this immuneACCESS table in a form limited to in-frame rearrangements. Some clones are lacking; in checked studies, under half of them reflect an unresolved V gene, and why the rest are absent is not known. This sample has around 560,000 clones in its table, and about 95% of those were observed once. Approximately 0.11% of the sample lies in the top ten. Sequenced: naive CD8+ T cells sorted from blood. The cell subset or site label, read with the paper, signifies: CD45RA+CCR7+. Receptors were obtained from a woman aged 25 to 45 in good health.

The chain links TRBV6-1 to TRBJ1-1; D gene ambiguous. Trimming removed 6 bases from V and 1 base from J, with 12 bases in between. This CDR3 has 14 amino acids. Germline values: CDR1 MNHNS, CDR2 SASEGT. CDR3 in amino acids: CASRKHPGNTEAFF. For the CDR3, the DNA is TGTGCCAGCAGAAAACACCCAGGGAACACTGAAGCTTTCTTT.

The chain joins TRBV19 to TRBJ2-7; weak D call: TRBD2 (6 bases). V shed 1 base and J shed 6 bases, with 13 bases lying between them. In germline, CDR1 is LNHDA, CDR2 SQIVND (reference sequence). This CDR3 has 14 amino acids. The CDR3, as DNA: TGTGCCAGTAGTATAGTGAGCGGGTCTGTCGAGCAGTACTTC. Translation gives CASSIVSGSVEQYF.

The CDR3 nucleotides read TGTGCCAGCAGTATTTCGGTTTACAATGAGCAGTTCTTC. Its translation is CASSISVYNEQFF. This chain connects TRBV27 to TRBJ2-1; D is uncertain. The germline V and J ends were trimmed by 5 bases and 4 bases, with 9 bases remaining between them. CDR1 is MNHEY and CDR2 is SMNVEV in the germline V gene (reference sequence). CDR3 length equals 13 residues.

The rearrangement links TRBV15 to TRBJ1-1; possible D gene TRBD1, 5 bases. The CDR3 spans 15 residues. V dropped 3 bases and J dropped 7 bases, with 18 bases sitting between them. Germline CDR1 and CDR2: LNHNV and YYDKDF (reference sequence). For the CDR3, the DNA is TGTGCCACCAGCAGGCCCTCTGGGGGAGGAGGTGAAGCTTTCTTT. Translation gives CATSRPSGGGGEAFF.

This sequence joins TRBV29-1 and TRBJ2-1, with D unclear. The germline gives CDR1 SQVTM, CDR2 ANQGSEA. V was trimmed by 6 bases and J by 0 bases, leaving 12 bases between them. The CDR3 length is 14 residues. CDR3 nucleotides: TGCAGCGTCGTGCTAGAAAACTCCTACAATGAGCAGTTCTTC. Translated: CSVVLENSYNEQFF.

The chain links TRBV27 to TRBJ2-3; D is possibly TRBD1 (5 bases). The length of the CDR3 is 14 residues. The germline V gene has CDR1 MNHEY and CDR2 SMNVEV (reference sequence). V gave up 5 bases and J gave up 6 bases, with 15 bases separating them. The CDR3: CASSAYSGFDTQYF. Written as DNA, the CDR3 is TGTGCCAGCAGTGCATACTCAGGGTTCGATACGCAGTATTTT.